This entry lists 2 T cell receptor beta chains sequenced from one sample in a study of T-cell reconstitution after alpha-beta-depleted transplantation in children. The TCRbeta library was prepared with unique molecular identifiers. TCRdb analysed the PCR reads with MiXCR anew, one entry per CDR3 protein. The top ten hold about 4% of the sample, which has hundreds of thousands of distinct CDR3 sequences, about 10% seen once. Specimen: PBMCs from the stem cell graft donor, collected from the stem cell graft. The receptors here all came from a human donor who donated a stem cell graft to a child with acute myeloid leukemia.

This clonotype occurred a few times. This chain joins TRBV12-3 or TRBV12-4 and TRBJ2-3; possibly TRBD2 for D (5 bases). Trimming took off 2 bases at V and 5 bases at J, with 17 bases between the two ends. CDR3 length: 16 amino acids. CDR3: CASSLNVESGLDTQYF. CDR3 nucleotide sequence: TGTGCCAGCAGTTTAAACGTGGAGAGCGGTCTAGATACGCAGTATTTT.

The chain couples TRBV6-5 to TRBJ2-7; 8 bases are a match to TRBD1. The CDR3 totals 15 residues. V dropped 1 base and J dropped 0; count of bases not matched to a gene: 2. The germline V gene has CDR1 MNHEY and CDR2 SVGAGI. CDR3 bases: TGTGCCAGCAGTTACTATACAGGGGGCTCCTACGAGCAGTACTTC. The encoded protein is CASSYYTGGSYEQYF.